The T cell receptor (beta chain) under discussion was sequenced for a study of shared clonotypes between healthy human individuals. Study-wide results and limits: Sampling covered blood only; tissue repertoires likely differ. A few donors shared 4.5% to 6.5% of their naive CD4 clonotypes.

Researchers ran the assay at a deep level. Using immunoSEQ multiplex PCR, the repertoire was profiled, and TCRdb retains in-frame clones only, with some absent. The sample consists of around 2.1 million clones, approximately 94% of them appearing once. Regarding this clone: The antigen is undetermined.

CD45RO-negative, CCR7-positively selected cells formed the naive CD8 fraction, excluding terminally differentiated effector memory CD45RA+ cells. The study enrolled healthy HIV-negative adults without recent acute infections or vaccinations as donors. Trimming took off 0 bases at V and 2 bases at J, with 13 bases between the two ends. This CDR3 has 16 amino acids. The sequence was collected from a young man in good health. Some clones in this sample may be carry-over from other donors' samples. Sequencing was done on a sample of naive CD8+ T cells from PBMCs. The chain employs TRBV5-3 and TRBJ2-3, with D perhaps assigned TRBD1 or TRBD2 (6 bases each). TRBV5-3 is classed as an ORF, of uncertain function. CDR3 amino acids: CARSLAGGRNTDTQYF. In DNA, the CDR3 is TGTGCCAGAAGCTTGGCTGGGGGGCGTAACACAGATACGCAGTATTTT.